This record looks at one TCR beta chain sequence and its context. The V end lost 6 bases, the J end lost 5 bases, and 13 bases lay between the germline ends. The germline gives CDR1 MNHEY, CDR2 SVGAGI. The CDR3 spans 13 residues. The data stem from a study of blood T cell repertoires in COVID-19. Study in general: Samples of COVID-19 (acute and convalescent) were obtained from the United States, Italy and Spain. T cells, B-cell-depleted T cells, or PBMCs provided the cDNA or gDNA that served as material.

Using immunoSEQ multiplex PCR, the repertoire was profiled, and TCRdb retains in-frame clones only, with some absent. The sample includes under 85,000 clones, about 80% of them seen just once. The source material was peripheral blood. The rearrangement uses TRBV6-5 and TRBJ1-1; D gene unclear. This clonotype originated in a man in his forties or fifties with acute or convalescent COVID-19. The CDR3 reads CASSKLSGTEAFF. For the CDR3, the DNA is TGTGCCAGCAGCAAACTATCGGGAACTGAAGCTTTCTTT.